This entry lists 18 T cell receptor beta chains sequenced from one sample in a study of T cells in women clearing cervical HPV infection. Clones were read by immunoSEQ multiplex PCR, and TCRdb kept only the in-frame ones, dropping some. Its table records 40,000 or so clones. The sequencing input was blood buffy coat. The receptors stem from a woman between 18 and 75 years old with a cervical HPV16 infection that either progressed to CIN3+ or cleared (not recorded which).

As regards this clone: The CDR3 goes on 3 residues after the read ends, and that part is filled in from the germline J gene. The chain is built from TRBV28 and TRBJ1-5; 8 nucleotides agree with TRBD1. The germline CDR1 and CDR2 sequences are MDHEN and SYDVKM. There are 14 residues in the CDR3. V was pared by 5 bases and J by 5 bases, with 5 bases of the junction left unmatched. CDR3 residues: CASSPDRGDQPQHF. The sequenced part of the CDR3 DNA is TGTGCCAGCAGTCCCGACAGGGGAGATCAGCCC.

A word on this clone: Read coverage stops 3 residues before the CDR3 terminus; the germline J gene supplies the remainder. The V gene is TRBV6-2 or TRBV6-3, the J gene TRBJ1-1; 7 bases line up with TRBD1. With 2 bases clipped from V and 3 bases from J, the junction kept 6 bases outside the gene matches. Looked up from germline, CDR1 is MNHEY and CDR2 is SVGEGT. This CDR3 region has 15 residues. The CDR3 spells CASSYNPGGHTEAFF. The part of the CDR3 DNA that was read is TGTGCCAGCAGTTACAACCCAGGGGGGCACACTGAA.

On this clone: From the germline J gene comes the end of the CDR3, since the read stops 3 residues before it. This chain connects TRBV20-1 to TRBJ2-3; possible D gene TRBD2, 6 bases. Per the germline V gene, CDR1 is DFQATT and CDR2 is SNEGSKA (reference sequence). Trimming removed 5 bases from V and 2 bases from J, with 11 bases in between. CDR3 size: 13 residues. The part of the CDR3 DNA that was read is TGCAGTGCTCCTGGGACTTTCACAGATACG. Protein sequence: CSAPGTFTDT. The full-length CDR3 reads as CSAPGTFTDTQYF.

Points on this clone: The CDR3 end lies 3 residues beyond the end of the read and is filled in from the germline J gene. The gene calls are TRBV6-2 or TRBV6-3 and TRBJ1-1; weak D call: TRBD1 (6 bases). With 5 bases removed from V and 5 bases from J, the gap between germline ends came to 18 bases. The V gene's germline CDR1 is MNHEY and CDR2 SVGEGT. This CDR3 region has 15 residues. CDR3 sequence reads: CASSPQEGVHTEAFF. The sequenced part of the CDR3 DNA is TGTGCCAGCAGTCCCCAGGAGGGGGTACATACTGAA.

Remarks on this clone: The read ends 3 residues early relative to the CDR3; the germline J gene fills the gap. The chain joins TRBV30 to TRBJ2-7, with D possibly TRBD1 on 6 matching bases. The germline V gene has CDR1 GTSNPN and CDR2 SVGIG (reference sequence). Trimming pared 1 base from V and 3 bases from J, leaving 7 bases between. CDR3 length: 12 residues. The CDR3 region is CAWSEDSYEQYF. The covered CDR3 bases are TGTGCCTGGAGTGAGGACAGCTACGAG.

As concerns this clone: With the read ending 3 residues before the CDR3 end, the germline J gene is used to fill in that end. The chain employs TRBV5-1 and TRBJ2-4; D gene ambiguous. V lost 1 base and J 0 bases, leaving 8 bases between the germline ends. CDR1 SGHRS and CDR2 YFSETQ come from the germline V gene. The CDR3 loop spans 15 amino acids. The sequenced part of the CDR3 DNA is TGCGCCAGCAGCTTGTCTAGTCTAGCCAAAAACATT. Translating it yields CASSLSSLAKNI. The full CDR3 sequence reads CASSLSSLAKNIQYF.

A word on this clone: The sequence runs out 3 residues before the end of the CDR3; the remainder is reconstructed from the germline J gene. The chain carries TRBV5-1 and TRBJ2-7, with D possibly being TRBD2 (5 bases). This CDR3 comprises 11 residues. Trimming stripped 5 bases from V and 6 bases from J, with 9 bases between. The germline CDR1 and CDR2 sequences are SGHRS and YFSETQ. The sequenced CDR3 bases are TGCGCCAGCAGGTCGGACTTCGAG. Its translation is CASRSDFE. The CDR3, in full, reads CASRSDFEQYF.

Incomplete CDR3 DNA: TGTGCCAGCAGCGAAGGGACC. Its translation is CASSEGT. The full CDR3 protein is CASSEGTQYF. The chain employs TRBV6-2 or TRBV6-3 and TRBJ2-5, with no clear D. The read gets to within 3 residues of the CDR3 end, and the germline J gene fills in the rest. Germline V lookup: CDR1 MNHEY, CDR2 SVGEGT. The CDR3 totals 10 residues. Between the trimmed V and J ends, which lost 6 bases and 7 bases, there was a span of 6 bases.

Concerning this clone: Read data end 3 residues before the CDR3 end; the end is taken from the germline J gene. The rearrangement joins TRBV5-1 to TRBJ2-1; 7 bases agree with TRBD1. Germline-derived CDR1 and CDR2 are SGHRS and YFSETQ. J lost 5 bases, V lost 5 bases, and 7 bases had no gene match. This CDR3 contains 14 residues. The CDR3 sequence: CASSHRDSNNEQFF. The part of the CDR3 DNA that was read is TGCGCCAGCAGTCACCGGGACAGTAACAATGAG. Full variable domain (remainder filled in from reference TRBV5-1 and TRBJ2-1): KAGVTQTPRYLIKTRGQQVTLSCSPISGHRSVSWYQQTPGQGLQFLFEYFSETQRNKGNFPGRFSGRQFSNSRSEMNVSTLELGDSALYLCASSHRDSNNEQFFGPGTRLTVL.

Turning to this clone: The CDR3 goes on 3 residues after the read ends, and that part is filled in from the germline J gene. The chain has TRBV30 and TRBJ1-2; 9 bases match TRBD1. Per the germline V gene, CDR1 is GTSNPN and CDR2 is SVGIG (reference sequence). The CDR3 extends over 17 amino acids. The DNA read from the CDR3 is TGTGCCTGGTCACTTACAGGGGGCAGTAACGGAGACTACGAC. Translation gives CAWSLTGGSNGDYD. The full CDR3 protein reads CAWSLTGGSNGDYDYTF.

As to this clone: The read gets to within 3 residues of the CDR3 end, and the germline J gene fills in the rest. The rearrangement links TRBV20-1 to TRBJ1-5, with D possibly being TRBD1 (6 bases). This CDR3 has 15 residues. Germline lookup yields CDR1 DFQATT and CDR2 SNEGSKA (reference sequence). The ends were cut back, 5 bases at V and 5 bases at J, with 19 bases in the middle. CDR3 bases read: TGCAGTGCTTACCCGACAGGCCGTAAGGATCAGCCC. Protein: CSAYPTGRKDQP. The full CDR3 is CSAYPTGRKDQPQHF.

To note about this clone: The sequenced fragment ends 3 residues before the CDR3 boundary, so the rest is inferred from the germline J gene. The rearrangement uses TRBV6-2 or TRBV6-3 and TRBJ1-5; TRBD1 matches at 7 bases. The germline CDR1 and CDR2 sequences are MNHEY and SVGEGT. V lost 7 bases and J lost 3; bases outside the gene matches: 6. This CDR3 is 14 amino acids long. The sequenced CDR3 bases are TGTGCCAGCACACCTACAGGGGACAATCAGCCC. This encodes CASTPTGDNQP. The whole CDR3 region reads CASTPTGDNQPQHF.

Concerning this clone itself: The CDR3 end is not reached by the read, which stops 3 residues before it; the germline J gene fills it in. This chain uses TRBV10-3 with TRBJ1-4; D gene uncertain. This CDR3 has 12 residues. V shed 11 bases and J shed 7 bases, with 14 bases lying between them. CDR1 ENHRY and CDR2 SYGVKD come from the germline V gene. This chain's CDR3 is CAAAGDVEKLFF. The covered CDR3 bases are TGTGCCGCGGCCGGTGACGTTGAAAAA.

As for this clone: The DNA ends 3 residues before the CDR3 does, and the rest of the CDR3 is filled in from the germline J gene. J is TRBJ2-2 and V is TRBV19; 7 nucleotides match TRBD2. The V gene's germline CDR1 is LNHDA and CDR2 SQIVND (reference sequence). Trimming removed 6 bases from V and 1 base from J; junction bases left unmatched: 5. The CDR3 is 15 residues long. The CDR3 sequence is CASRRLAENTGELFF. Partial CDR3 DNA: TGTGCCAGTAGGAGGCTAGCGGAGAACACCGGGGAG.

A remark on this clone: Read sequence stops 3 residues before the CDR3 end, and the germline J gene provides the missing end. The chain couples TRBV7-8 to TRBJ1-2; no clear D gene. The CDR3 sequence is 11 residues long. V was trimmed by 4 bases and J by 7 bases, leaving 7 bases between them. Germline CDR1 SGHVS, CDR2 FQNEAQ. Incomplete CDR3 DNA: TGTGCCAGCAGCTCCCTCGGTGGC. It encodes CASSSLGG. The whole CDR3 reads CASSSLGGYTF.

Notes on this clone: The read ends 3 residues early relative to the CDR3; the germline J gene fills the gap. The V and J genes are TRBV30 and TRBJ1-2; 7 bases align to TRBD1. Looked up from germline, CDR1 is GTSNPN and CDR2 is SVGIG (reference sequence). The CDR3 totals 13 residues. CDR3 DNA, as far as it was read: TGTGCCTGGAGCAGACAGGGAGCCCACGAC. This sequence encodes CAWSRQGAHD. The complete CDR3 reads CAWSRQGAHDYTF.

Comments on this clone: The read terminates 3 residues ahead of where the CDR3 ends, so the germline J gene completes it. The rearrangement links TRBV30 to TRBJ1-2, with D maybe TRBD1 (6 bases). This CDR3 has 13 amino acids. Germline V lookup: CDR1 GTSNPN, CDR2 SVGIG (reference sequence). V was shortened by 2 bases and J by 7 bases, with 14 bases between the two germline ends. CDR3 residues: CAWSPQGMSGYTF. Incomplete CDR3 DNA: TGTGCCTGGAGTCCCCAGGGGATGTCTGGC.

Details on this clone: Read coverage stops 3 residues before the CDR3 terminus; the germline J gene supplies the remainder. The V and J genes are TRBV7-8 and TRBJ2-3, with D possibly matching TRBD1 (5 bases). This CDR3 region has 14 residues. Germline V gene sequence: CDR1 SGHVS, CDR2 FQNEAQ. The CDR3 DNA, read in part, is TGTGCCAGCAGAGCCCGGGCAGGGCAAGAGACG. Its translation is CASRARAGQET. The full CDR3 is CASRARAGQETQYF.